This T cell receptor (beta chain) derives from a study of OX40 agonist ivuxolimab in advanced cancers. Background for the entire study: Ivuxolimab was an agonistic, fully human IgG2 monoclonal antibody directed against OX40 (CD134), a costimulatory receptor. Intravenous ivuxolimab was administered to patients every 2 weeks at six dose levels: 0.01, 0.1, 0.3, 1.5, 3 and 10 mg/kg. The point of sequencing TCRbeta in the periphery was to test whether ivuxolimab changed TCR sequence diversity and drove clonal T-cell expansion. The paper reports the monotherapy dose-escalation portion (N of about 50 patients) of the phase I ivuxolimab trial. The dose-escalation cohort was over 70% male with a mean age of 60 years, ranging from roughly 20 to 80. Prior anti-PD-1, anti-PD-L1 or anti-CTLA-4 therapy was permitted, and checkpoint inhibitors had been received by about 36% of dose-escalation patients. Among the approximately 50 dose-escalation patients, around 20 had hepatocellular carcinoma, 15 melanoma, 9 renal cell carcinoma and 9 head and neck cancer. Partial responses occurred in three dose-escalation patients, of whom one had hepatocellular carcinoma and two had cutaneous melanoma. Paper-wide results and their limitations: After ivuxolimab, expanded clones were on average more numerous among CD8+ T cells than among CD4+ T cells. At doses from 0.1 to 3.0 mg/kg, clonal expansion was seen in both CD4+ and CD8+ blood T cells between baseline and week 6. In partial responders in the 0.1-3.0 mg/kg groups, normalized peripheral clonal expansion was found to be among the lowest, especially among CD8+ T cells. Low levels of normalized T-cell clonal expansion were also shown by some nonresponding patients. The antigen specificity of the clonally expanded peripheral T cells was not determined.

Patients with autoimmune disease history or receiving systemic immunosuppression were excluded from the trial. In every dose cohort, peripheral blood was drawn for TCR sequencing at baseline, cycle 4 day 1, and cycle 7 day 1. The samples were drawn from a first-in-human, open-label, multicenter phase I dose-escalation trial of ivuxolimab. The trial enrolled adults with locally advanced or metastatic head and neck squamous cell, hepatocellular, melanoma or renal cell carcinoma. Before TCR sequencing, CD4+ T cells and CD8+ T cells from peripheral blood were sorted into separate populations. CDR1 SGHDN and CDR2 FVKESK are derived from the germline V gene. Counted from cysteine to phenylalanine, this CDR3 has 15 amino acids. Only the CDR3 DNA is retained, 45 bases long and in frame from the first base. Relative to germline, V is 0 bases shorter and J is 10 bases shorter, with 13 bases between their ends.

As for this clone: Its antigen has not been determined. It has no much larger one-base neighbor in the sample; base qualities were not kept.

Genomic DNA was extracted from sorted cells for sequencing of the TCRbeta CDR3 region. The immunoSEQ Assay was used to sequence the TCRbeta CDR3 regions. TCRdb obtained this table from immuneACCESS and retained in-frame rearrangements with V and J assigned. These tables miss some clones; where compared with another copy, unresolved V genes account for less than half of the shortfall, and the remainder is unexplained. The sample table contains about 56,000 clones; only one count was recorded for approximately 86% of them. In total, the top ten clones hold 3% to 3.5% of the sample. The sample in question was CD4+ or CD8+ T cells sorted from blood, obtained in a trial of the OX40 agonist ivuxolimab. The clonotype comes from an adult with an advanced solid tumor such as melanoma, head and neck, liver or kidney cancer. The sequence joins TRBV14 to TRBJ1-6; no confident D gene assignment can be made. Read as DNA, the sequence is TGTGCCAGCAGCCAAGAGCTCCCTTCGGGCTCACCCCTCCACTTT. This yields the protein CASSQELPSGSPLHF.